The 28 T cell receptor beta chains in this list originate from one sample, sequenced in a study of shared clonotypes between healthy human individuals (dated by TCRdb to the early 2020s). The method behind the library was the immunoSEQ multiplex PCR assay. In TCRdb, the immuneACCESS table is reduced to in-frame sequences with V and J assigned. These tables do not hold every clone; where another copy was compared, an unresolved V gene accounts for under half, and the others remain unexplained. The sample contains about 2.4 million clones, more than 85% of them found a single time. More than 0.35% of the sample belongs to the ten largest clones. Sequenced material: naive CD4+ T cells from PBMCs. Explained via the paper, the cell subset or site label denotes: CD45RA+ positively selected. The origin of the receptors is a man aged 18-30 years in good health. Some clones in this sample may be carry-over from other donors' samples.

Details on this clone: The sample has other DNA sequences that encode this CDR3 too. The V and J genes are TRBV29-1 and TRBJ2-7; possible D gene TRBD1, 5 bases. V shed 4 bases and J shed 3 bases, with 10 bases lying between them. CDR1 and CDR2 from the germline V gene are SQVTM and ANQGSEA. The CDR3 loop spans 12 amino acids. The CDR3 region is CSVVGQGYEQYF. The CDR3 bases are TGCAGCGTTGTCGGGCAGGGCTACGAGCAGTACTTC.

The genes are TRBV7-2 and TRBJ1-5, with D perhaps TRBD1 (5 bases). V was cut by 6 bases and J by 0 bases, with 15 bases left in between. Germline CDR1 and CDR2: SGHTA and FQGNSA. The CDR3 is 16 amino acids. Here the CDR3 reads CASRLHGTYSNQPQHF. CDR3 DNA: TGTGCCAGCAGATTACACGGGACCTATAGCAATCAGCCCCAGCATTTT.

V is TRBV7-9 and J is TRBJ2-3; D might be TRBD1 (5 bases). Deletions cut 3 bases from V and 2 bases from J, with 12 bases between. CDR1 and CDR2 (germline): SEHNR, FQNEAQ (reference sequence). CDR3 size: 15 residues. DNA of the CDR3: TGTGCCAGCAGCTTGGACCGGACAATCACAGATACGCAGTATTTT. As protein: CASSLDRTITDTQYF. The full variable domain, completed using reference TRBV7-9 and TRBJ2-3, is DTGVSQNPRHKITKRGQNVTFRCDPISEHNRLYWYRQTLGQGPEFLTYFQNEAQLEKSRLLSDRFSAERPKGSFSTLEIQRTEQGDSAMYLCASSLDRTITDTQYFGPGTRLTVL.

The rearrangement links TRBV5-1 to TRBJ2-7, with 9 nucleotides matching TRBD1. J gave up 1 base and V 4 bases, and 9 bases lay outside the gene matches. CDR3 length: 16 residues. Germline CDR1 SGHRS, CDR2 YFSETQ. The DNA for the CDR3 is TGCGCCAGCAGCACCCTACCGACAGGGGGGTCCTACGAGCAGTACTTC. This sequence encodes CASSTLPTGGSYEQYF.

The J gene is TRBJ1-5, the V gene TRBV6-6; weak D call: TRBD1 (5 bases). This CDR3 has 15 amino acids. Germline lookup yields CDR1 MNHNY and CDR2 SVGAGI (reference sequence). V was pared by 2 bases and J by 0 bases, with 8 bases between. CDR3 region: CASSYGRVSNQPQHF. In DNA, the CDR3 is TGTGCCAGCAGTTACGGCAGGGTTAGCAATCAGCCCCAGCATTTT.

The chain has TRBV28 and TRBJ2-7, with D possibly being TRBD2 (7 bases). CDR3 size: 13 residues. CDR1 is MDHEN, CDR2 SYDVKM, per germline. CDR3: CQTRGAGNYEQYF. DNA of the CDR3: TGTCAAACACGGGGGGCGGGTAACTACGAGCAGTACTTC.

The V and J genes are TRBV4-2 and TRBJ2-1; TRBD2 matches 14 bases. Germline CDR1 reads LGHNA; CDR2 reads YNFKEQ. V shed 4 bases, J shed 4 bases, and the junction held 3 bases outside the gene matches. The CDR3 covers 16 residues. The chain's CDR3 is CASSRGLAGGYNEQFF. The CDR3 DNA reads TGTGCCAGCAGCCGAGGACTAGCGGGAGGATACAATGAGCAGTTCTTC.

This clone appeared a few times. J is TRBJ1-1 and V is TRBV29-1; D is ambiguous. The CDR3 has 13 amino acids. CDR1 and CDR2 from the germline V gene are SQVTM and ANQGSEA. The germline V and J ends were trimmed by 5 bases and 0 bases, with 10 bases remaining between them. CDR3 in amino acids: CSVCRPLNTEAFF. CDR3 DNA: TGCAGCGTTTGTAGACCCTTGAACACTGAAGCTTTCTTT.

The chain carries TRBV7-2 and TRBJ1-1; a weak D match, TRBD1 (5 bases). Deletions cut 3 bases from V and 4 bases from J, with 18 bases between. The CDR3 length is 16 residues. The germline V gene has CDR1 SGHTA and CDR2 FQGNSA. In DNA form, the CDR3 reads TGTGCCAGCAGCTTGGGTGGTCAGGGTATGGGCACTGAAGCTTTCTTT. Its protein product is CASSLGGQGMGTEAFF. Full variable domain (outside the CDR3, taken from reference TRBV7-2 and TRBJ1-1): GAGVSQSPSNKVTEKGKDVELRCDPISGHTALYWYRQSLGQGLEFLIYFQGNSAPDKSGLPSDRFSAERTGGSVSTLTIQRTQQEDSAVYLCASSLGGQGMGTEAFFGQGTRLTVV.

The chain has TRBV18 and TRBJ1-2, with D possibly matching TRBD1 (6 bases). The CDR3 is made up of 15 amino acids. V lost 2 bases and J 0 bases, leaving 10 bases between the germline ends. Germline assignment: CDR1 KGHSH and CDR2 LQKENI. CDR3 region: CASSPSRTANYGYTF. Written as DNA, the CDR3 is TGTGCCAGCTCACCATCTCGGACAGCTAACTATGGCTACACCTTC.

The chain joins TRBV30 to TRBJ2-1; TRBD2 matches at 8 bases. CDR1 and CDR2 from the germline V gene are GTSNPN and SVGIG (reference sequence). This CDR3 is built from 14 residues. V shed 8 bases, J shed 4 bases, and the junction held 10 bases outside the gene matches. The CDR3 loop is CAGRTSGMYNEQFF. The CDR3 coding sequence is TGTGCCGGACGAACTAGCGGAATGTACAATGAGCAGTTCTTC.

The chain links TRBV9 to TRBJ2-5; 14 nucleotides align to TRBD2. The CDR3 consists of 16 residues. Germline CDR1 SGDLS, CDR2 YYNGEE. The ends lost 4 bases at V and 4 bases at J; junction bases unmatched: 6. CDR3 region: CASSFGLAGGGETQYF. CDR3 coding DNA: TGTGCCAGCAGCTTCGGACTAGCGGGGGGAGGAGAGACCCAGTACTTC.

This CDR3 is CASSLDGTFVFDTQYF. CDR3 DNA sequence: TGTGCCAGCAGCTTAGACGGGACTTTTGTTTTCGATACGCAGTATTTT. The rearrangement joins TRBV7-2 to TRBJ2-3, with D perhaps TRBD2 (6 bases). Germline CDR1 is SGHTA and CDR2 is FQGNSA. The CDR3 runs to 16 residues. V was clipped by 1 base and J by 6 bases, with 17 bases between them.

The chain uses TRBV5-1 and TRBJ2-1; 12 bases agree with TRBD2. The V gene's germline CDR1 is SGHRS and CDR2 YFSETQ. V was clipped by 7 bases and J by 4 bases; unmatched bases: 3. The length of the CDR3 is 14 residues. CDR3 region: CASQTSGGYNEQFF. The CDR3 DNA reads as TGCGCCAGCCAGACTAGCGGGGGATACAATGAGCAGTTCTTC.

Note on this clone: Other nucleotide sequences in the sample specify the same CDR3. The J gene is TRBJ2-7, the V gene TRBV28; TRBD1 might be the D (5 bases). Trimming took off 6 bases at V and 4 bases at J, with 10 bases between the two ends. This CDR3 has 12 amino acids. Germline assignment: CDR1 MDHEN and CDR2 SYDVKM. CDR3 DNA sequence: TGTGCCAGCAGGGGCAGGGTTTACGAGCAGTACTTC. This codes for CASRGRVYEQYF.

This chain joins TRBV18 and TRBJ1-3, with a possible D match to TRBD1 (6 bases). CDR1 KGHSH and CDR2 LQKENI come from the germline V gene. CDR3 size: 16 residues. V was shortened by 3 bases and J by 1 base, with 13 bases between the two germline ends. The CDR3 DNA is TGTGCCAGCTCACCGGGACTGGGGGCGTCTGGAAACACCATATATTTT. Its translation: CASSPGLGASGNTIYF.

The J gene is TRBJ1-1, the V gene TRBV19; weak D call: TRBD1 (5 bases). The CDR3 is made up of 15 amino acids. V was trimmed by 3 bases and J by 0 bases, leaving 11 bases between them. Germline CDR1 reads LNHDA; CDR2 reads SQIVND (reference sequence). The chain's CDR3 is CASSIARVLNTEAFF. CDR3 sequence (DNA): TGTGCCAGTAGTATCGCCAGGGTATTGAACACTGAAGCTTTCTTT. Full variable domain (missing parts from reference TRBV19 and TRBJ1-1): DGGITQSPKYLFRKEGQNVTLSCEQNLNHDAMYWYRQDPGQGLRLIYYSQIVNDFQKGDIAEGYSVSREKKESFPLTVTSAQKNPTAFYLCASSIARVLNTEAFFGQGTRLTVV.

The chain couples TRBV6-5 to TRBJ1-1; D gene ambiguous. CDR1 MNHEY and CDR2 SVGAGI come from the germline V gene. The CDR3 extends over 13 amino acids. The V and J ends lost 6 bases and 3 bases respectively, with 11 bases between them. The CDR3, as DNA: TGTGCCAGCAGGGGATCGGCAGACACTGAAGCTTTCTTT. This gives the protein CASRGSADTEAFF.

The chain couples TRBV4-3 to TRBJ1-5; perhaps TRBD1 as D (6 bases). This CDR3 is 15 amino acids long. Trimming took off 4 bases at V and 4 bases at J, with 14 bases between the two ends. Germline V gene sequence: CDR1 LGHNA, CDR2 YSLEER. The DNA for the CDR3 is TGCGCCAGCAGCCGAGACACAGGGTTGAATCAGCCCCAGCATTTT. Encoded protein: CASSRDTGLNQPQHF.

The J gene is TRBJ2-2, the V gene TRBV28; weak D call: TRBD2 (5 bases). The V end lost 7 bases, the J end lost 2 bases, and 11 bases lay between the germline ends. Germline CDR1 MDHEN, CDR2 SYDVKM. The CDR3 is made up of 14 amino acids. As DNA, the CDR3 is TGTGCCAGCACCCTGGACTTCAACACCGGGGAGCTGTTTTTT. Encoded protein: CASTLDFNTGELFF.

The rearrangement joins TRBV7-8 to TRBJ1-5; D not resolved. This CDR3 has 14 residues. Germline V lookup: CDR1 SGHVS, CDR2 FQNEAQ. Trimming took off 2 bases at V and 6 bases at J, with 11 bases between the two ends. The CDR3 is CASSLSPASQPQHF. CDR3 sequence (DNA): TGTGCCAGCAGCTTATCCCCGGCAAGTCAGCCCCAGCATTTT. The variable domain in full, with the rest retrieved from reference TRBV7-8 and TRBJ1-5, is GAGVSQSPRYKVAKRGQDVALRCDPISGHVSLFWYQQALGQGPEFLTYFQNEAQLDKSGLPSDRFFAERPEGSVSTLKIQRTQQEDSAVYLCASSLSPASQPQHFGDGTRLSIL.

This chain joins TRBV27 and TRBJ2-7, with 7 positions matching TRBD1. The CDR3 has 15 residues. V shed 6 bases and J 4 bases; nucleotides not matched to a gene: 12. Looked up from germline, CDR1 is MNHEY and CDR2 is SMNVEV (reference sequence). CDR3 region: CASRSIDRALYEQYF. CDR3 nucleotide sequence: TGTGCCAGCAGATCCATTGACAGGGCCCTTTACGAGCAGTACTTC.

This chain links TRBV5-4 with TRBJ2-3; TRBD2 matches 11 bases. Germline CDR1 reads SGHNT; CDR2 reads YYREEE (reference sequence). The CDR3 sequence is 15 residues long. V was pared by 4 bases and J by 7 bases, with 8 bases of the junction left unmatched. CDR3 sequence: CASSTLAGGPNTQYF. The DNA for the CDR3 is TGTGCCAGCAGCACCTTAGCGGGAGGGCCAAATACGCAGTATTTT. Full variable domain (missing parts from reference TRBV5-4 and TRBJ2-3): ETGVTQSPTHLIKTRGQQVTLRCSSQSGHNTVSWYQQALGQGPQFIFQYYREEENGRGNFPPRFSGLQFPNYSSELNVNALELDDSALYLCASSTLAGGPNTQYFGPGTRLTVL.

The chain links TRBV7-9 to TRBJ1-1, with D possibly TRBD1 on 6 matching bases. This CDR3 is built from 14 residues. In germline, CDR1 is SEHNR, CDR2 FQNEAQ (reference sequence). V was shortened by 5 bases and J by 3 bases, with 13 bases between the two germline ends. The CDR3 nucleotides read TGTGCCAGCAGCGTATACAGGGTAGACACTGAAGCTTTCTTT. Its protein is CASSVYRVDTEAFF. The full variable domain, completed using reference TRBV7-9 and TRBJ1-1, is DTGVSQNPRHKITKRGQNVTFRCDPISEHNRLYWYRQTLGQGPEFLTYFQNEAQLEKSRLLSDRFSAERPKGSFSTLEIQRTEQGDSAMYLCASSVYRVDTEAFFGQGTRLTVV.

The chain is built from TRBV11-2 and TRBJ2-6, with D hard to call. The V end lost 10 bases, the J end lost 0 bases, and 13 bases lay between the germline ends. Germline assignment: CDR1 SGHAT and CDR2 FQNNGV. The CDR3 has 15 amino acids. The CDR3 bases are TGTGCCACCAGACTTTCAAACTCTGGGGCCAACGTCCTGACTTTC. Its protein product is CATRLSNSGANVLTF.

As for this clone: The sample has other DNA sequences that encode this CDR3 too. The chain combines TRBV7-2 with TRBJ1-1, with D hard to call. The CDR3 runs to 13 residues. V was trimmed by 3 bases and J by 3 bases, leaving 8 bases between them. In germline, CDR1 is SGHTA, CDR2 FQGNSA. The CDR3 protein is CASSLRRDTEAFF. CDR3 DNA: TGTGCCAGCAGCTTGAGGAGGGACACTGAAGCTTTCTTT.

The rearrangement links TRBV7-9 to TRBJ2-3; no firm D call. This CDR3 spans 13 amino acids. Germline V gives CDR1 SEHNR, CDR2 FQNEAQ (reference sequence). Trimming removed 10 bases from V and 1 base from J, with 12 bases in between. The CDR3 loop reads CATPGPGTDTQYF. CDR3 bases: TGTGCCACCCCCGGGCCAGGCACAGATACGCAGTATTTT.

The chain has TRBV7-9 and TRBJ2-5, with unresolved D. Trimming pared 2 bases from V and 9 bases from J, leaving 10 bases between. This CDR3 is 12 amino acids long. CDR1 and CDR2 from the germline V gene are SEHNR and FQNEAQ (reference sequence). The CDR3 region has the DNA TGTGCCAGCAGCTTAAGTAACGCGGCCCAGTACTTC. Translating gives CASSLSNAAQYF.